This T cell receptor beta chain emerged from a study of blood T cell repertoires in COVID-19. The CDR3 has 15 residues. The germline V gene has CDR1 PRHDT and CDR2 FYEKMQ (reference sequence). V was pared by 5 bases and J by 3 bases, with 16 bases between. Here immunoSEQ multiplex PCR was the method, and the copy in TCRdb shows in-frame clones only, minus some. The sample consists of roughly 120,000 clones, just over 70% of them appearing once. What was sequenced was peripheral blood. This clonotype was sampled from a human donor with acute or convalescent COVID-19. The donor label of this sample is uncertain. The chain links TRBV13 to TRBJ1-1; maybe TRBD1 (6 bases). In DNA, the CDR3 is TGTGCCAGCAGCCGAGGTACAGGGTGGGACACTGAAGCTTTCTTT. This sequence encodes CASSRGTGWDTEAFF.